This TCR beta chain was sequenced during a study of human T cells and chemical hapten exposure. This clonotype was detected ten times or more. What it binds is not known. The germline gene is not matched at one end of the junction; a read error may be the cause. TCRdb analysed the RACE reads with MiXCR anew, one entry per CDR3 protein. Found here are about 380,000 distinct CDR3 sequences, roughly 4.8% of them singletons; the top ten hold roughly 2.4%. Time point meaning: patch test 1, 2 weeks after DPC sensitization. Treatment given: therapeutic diphenylcyclopropenone sensitization with weekly scalp DPC. Points from the study as a whole: Significantly greater numbers of large CDR3 similarity clusters came from expanded TCRs than from controls.

The receptor was isolated from a woman aged 50 to 60 with alopecia areata. Some clones in this sample may be carry-over from other donors' samples. The sample consisted of whole blood, taken in connection with sensitization to the hapten diphenylcyclopropenone (DPC).

CDR3 DNA: TGCGCCAGCAGCCCTGGACAGGGGGGCGAGCAGTACTTC. As protein: CASSPGQGGEQYF. The chain joins TRBV18 to TRBJ2-7, with 10 bases matching TRBD1. This CDR3 has 13 amino acids. Per germline, CDR1 KGHSH and CDR2 LQKENI.